These 9 T cell receptor beta chains were sequenced from one sample in a study of early T cells in non-severe SARS-CoV-2 infection (dated by TCRdb to the early 2020s). The library was produced with 5' RACE. For sequencing, a NextSeq 500 was employed. TCRdb trimmed the raw reads at Q25, called clones with MiXCR and kept productive beta chains. Entries are consolidated by CDR3 protein sequence, retaining the most common genes and DNA. The table for this sample lists more than 85,000 distinct CDR3 sequences; roughly 12% of them were counted only once. In total, the top ten clones hold 3% to 4.5% of the sample. This specimen consisted of whole blood, obtained at baseline. Receptor source: an adult who was a healthcare worker with PCR-confirmed SARS-CoV-2 infection or an uninfected control (not recorded which).

The gene calls are TRBV20-1 and TRBJ2-7, with 7 bases lining up with TRBD2. CDR1 DFQATT and CDR2 SNEGSKA come from the germline V gene (reference sequence). The CDR3 is 15 amino acids. V was clipped by 5 bases and J by 1 base; unmatched bases: 11. CDR3 DNA sequence: TGCAGTGCTCATCATCTGACTAGCCAGTCCTACGAGCAGTACTTC. It codes for CSAHHLTSQSYEQYF.

The rearrangement joins TRBV12-3 or TRBV12-4 to TRBJ2-1; either TRBD1 or TRBD2 may fit D (5 bases each). This CDR3 is built from 19 residues. V gave up 6 bases and J gave up 4 bases, with 28 bases separating them. CDR3 residues: CASRPGQPGRYFSYNEQFF. CDR3 nucleotides: TGTGCCAGCAGGCCGGGCCAGCCGGGACGGTACTTTTCGTACAATGAGCAGTTCTTC.

The table lists this clonotype with a few counts. The V and J genes are TRBV27 and TRBJ1-4; D is unresolved. From germline, CDR1 is MNHEY and CDR2 SMNVEV (reference sequence). V lost 5 bases and J lost 4, with 14 bases in between. This CDR3 contains 15 residues. CDR3 sequence (DNA): TGTGCCAGCAGTCCCTACACGTCGTATAATGAAAAACTGTTTTTT. Its protein product is CASSPYTSYNEKLFF.

This clonotype was seen ten or more times. V usage is TRBV12-3 or TRBV12-4 and J usage is TRBJ2-1, with D possibly called TRBD1 or TRBD2 (5 bases each). Trimming stripped 2 bases from V and 12 bases from J, with 11 bases between. The CDR3 totals 12 residues. CDR3 sequence: CASSLRGLGQFF. The CDR3 DNA sequence: TGTGCCAGCAGTTTACGGGGCCTCGGGCAGTTCTTC.

This clonotype was seen only a few times. The chain combines TRBV12-3 or TRBV12-4 with TRBJ2-2, with D perhaps matching TRBD2 (6 bases). CDR3 length: 17 amino acids. V lost 2 bases and J lost 2, with 15 bases in between. The CDR3 DNA reads TGTGCCAGCAGTTTAAGGGTCCTGGGGGGTAACACCGGGGAGCTGTTTTTT. Protein product: CASSLRVLGGNTGELFF.

The CDR3 sequence: CSARTSGRSTGELFF. The CDR3 bases are TGCAGTGCTCGGACTAGCGGGAGGAGCACCGGGGAGCTGTTTTTT. The chain links TRBV20-1 to TRBJ2-2, with 14 bases identical to TRBD2. The junction had 3 bases not matched to a gene; V was cut back by 5 bases and J by 4 bases. This CDR3 comprises 15 residues. CDR1 DFQATT and CDR2 SNEGSKA come from the germline V gene (reference sequence).

The chain uses TRBV15 and TRBJ2-7; D remains unclear. Germline CDR1 LNHNV, CDR2 YYDKDF (reference sequence). The V end lost 1 base, the J end lost 7 bases, and 11 bases lay between the germline ends. The CDR3 extends over 13 amino acids. CDR3 DNA: TGTGCCACCAGCAGAGGGGAACAGAATGAGCAGTACTTC. Protein product: CATSRGEQNEQYF.

As DNA, the CDR3 is TGCGCCAGCAGCTGGTCCACGAGGACCGGGGAGCTGTTTTTT. Its protein is CASSWSTRTGELFF. The chain combines TRBV5-1 with TRBJ2-2; D is ambiguous. CDR1 and CDR2 (germline): SGHRS, YFSETQ. V was clipped by 3 bases and J by 5 bases, with 11 bases between them. The CDR3 extends over 14 amino acids.

This clonotype was counted between two and nine times. J is TRBJ1-1 and V is TRBV4-2; no clear D. The CDR3 totals 16 residues. The germline V and J ends were trimmed by 0 bases and 5 bases, with 16 bases remaining between them. Germline V gene sequence: CDR1 LGHNA, CDR2 YNFKEQ. The CDR3 spells CASSQDRWRAETEAFF. CDR3 coding DNA: TGTGCCAGCAGCCAAGATAGGTGGAGGGCAGAAACTGAAGCTTTCTTT.